This T cell receptor beta chain was retrieved from a study of blood T cell repertoires in COVID-19. Looking at the study overall: The cDNA or gDNA used as material had been derived from T cells, B-cell-depleted T cells, or PBMCs.

As processed by the authors: Amplifying reference gene primers gave estimates of nucleated cell counts. Some clones are missing from TCRdb's copy, which holds only in-frame ones; the method was immunoSEQ multiplex PCR. D and trimming come from the DNA, and the V and J calls and clone size come from that table. The sample lists roughly 150,000 clones; around 90% were seen once. Trimming shortened V by 5 bases and J by 3 bases, and 18 bases separated the two germline ends. Germline lookup yields CDR1 SGHRS and CDR2 YFSETQ. This CDR3 has 16 residues. The chain is built from TRBV5-1 and TRBJ1-3, with D possibly being TRBD1 (6 bases). The sample was peripheral blood. The clonotype was recovered from a human donor in a cohort sampled during active COVID-19. The chain's CDR3 is CASSAGTTYFGNTIYF. CDR3 sequence (DNA): TGCGCCAGCAGTGCCGGGACAACTTACTTTGGAAACACCATATATTTT.